The 3 T cell receptor beta chains reported below all come from one sample, sequenced in a study of blood T cell repertoires in COVID-19. Assay used: immunoSEQ multiplex PCR; TCRdb lists only in-frame clones, some missing. The sample has tens of thousands of clones, around 85% seen once; the top ten hold approximately 16%. The specimen was peripheral blood. The receptors were sampled from a man between 35 and 55 years old with COVID-19, enrolled during active disease.

The table lists this clone with a few counts. The chain uses TRBV5-1 and TRBJ1-1, with D perhaps matching TRBD1 (6 bases). CDR3 length: 13 residues. V lost 9 bases to trimming and J lost 1 base, with 13 bases between them. Germline V gene sequence: CDR1 SGHRS, CDR2 YFSETQ. The CDR3 here is CATKGGTNTEAFF. The CDR3 DNA follows: TGCGCCACGAAAGGGGGTACGAACACTGAAGCTTTCTTT.

This chain joins TRBV2 and TRBJ2-5; TRBD2 matches at 13 bases. CDR1 is SNHLY, CDR2 FYNNEI, per germline. The trim removed 7 bases at V and 0 bases at J, leaving 5 bases unmatched. CDR3 length: 16 residues. CDR3 sequence reads: CASTGLAGVNQETQYF. Here the CDR3 DNA reads TGTGCCAGCACCGGACTAGCGGGGGTGAACCAAGAGACCCAGTACTTC.

This clone has just one count. V usage is TRBV6-2 or TRBV6-3 and J usage is TRBJ1-6, with D possibly TRBD1 on 5 matching bases. The germline V and J ends were trimmed by 5 bases and 4 bases, with 9 bases remaining between them. Per the germline V gene, CDR1 is MNHEY and CDR2 is SVGEGT. CDR3 length equals 14 residues. CDR3 DNA sequence: TGTGCCAGCAGTCCCAGACAGTATAATTCACCCCTCCACTTT. This translates into CASSPRQYNSPLHF.